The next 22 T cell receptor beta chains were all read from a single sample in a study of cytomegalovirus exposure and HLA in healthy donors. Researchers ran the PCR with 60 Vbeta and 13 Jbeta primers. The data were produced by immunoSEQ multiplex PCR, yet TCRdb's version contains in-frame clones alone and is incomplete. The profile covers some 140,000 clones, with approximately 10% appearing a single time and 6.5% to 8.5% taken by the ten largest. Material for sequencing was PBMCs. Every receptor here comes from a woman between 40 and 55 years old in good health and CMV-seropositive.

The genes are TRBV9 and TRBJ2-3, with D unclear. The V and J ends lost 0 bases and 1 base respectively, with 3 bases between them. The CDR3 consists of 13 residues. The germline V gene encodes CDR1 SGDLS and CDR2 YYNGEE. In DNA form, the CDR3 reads TGTGCCAGCAGCGTAGTAGGCACAGATACGCAGTATTTT. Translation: CASSVVGTDTQYF.

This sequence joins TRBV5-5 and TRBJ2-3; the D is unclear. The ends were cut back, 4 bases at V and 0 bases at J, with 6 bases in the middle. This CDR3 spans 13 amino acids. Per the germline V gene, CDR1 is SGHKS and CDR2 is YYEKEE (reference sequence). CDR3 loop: CASSPQSTDTQYF. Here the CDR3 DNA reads TGTGCCAGCAGCCCACAGAGCACAGATACGCAGTATTTT.

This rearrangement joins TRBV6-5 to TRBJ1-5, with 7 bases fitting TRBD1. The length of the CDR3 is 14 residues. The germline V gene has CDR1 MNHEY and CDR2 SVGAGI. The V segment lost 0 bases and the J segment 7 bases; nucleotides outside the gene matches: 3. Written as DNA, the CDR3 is TGTGCCAGCAGTTACTCCGACAGGGACCAGCCCCAGCATTTT. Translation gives CASSYSDRDQPQHF.

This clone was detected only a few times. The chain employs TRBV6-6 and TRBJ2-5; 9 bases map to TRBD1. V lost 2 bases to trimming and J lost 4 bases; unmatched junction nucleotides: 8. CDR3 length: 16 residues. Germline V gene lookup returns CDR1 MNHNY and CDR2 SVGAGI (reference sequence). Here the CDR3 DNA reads TGTGCCAGCAGTTACGGGGACAGGGAAATTACAGAGACCCAGTACTTC. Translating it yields CASSYGDREITETQYF.

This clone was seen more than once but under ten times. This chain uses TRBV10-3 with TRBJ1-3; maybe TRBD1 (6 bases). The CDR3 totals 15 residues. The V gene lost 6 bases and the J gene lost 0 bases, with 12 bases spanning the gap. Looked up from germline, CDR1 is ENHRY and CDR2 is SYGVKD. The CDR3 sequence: CAISGQRNSGNTIYF. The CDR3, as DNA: TGTGCCATCAGCGGACAGCGAAACTCTGGAAACACCATATATTTT.

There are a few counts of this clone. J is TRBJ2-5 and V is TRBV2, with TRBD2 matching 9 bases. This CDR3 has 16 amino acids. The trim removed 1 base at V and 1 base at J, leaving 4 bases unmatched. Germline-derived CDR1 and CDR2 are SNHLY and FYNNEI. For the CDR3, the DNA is TGTGCCAGCAGTGAAGGGCGGGGGGGCCCCCAAGAGACCCAGTACTTC. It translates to CASSEGRGGPQETQYF.

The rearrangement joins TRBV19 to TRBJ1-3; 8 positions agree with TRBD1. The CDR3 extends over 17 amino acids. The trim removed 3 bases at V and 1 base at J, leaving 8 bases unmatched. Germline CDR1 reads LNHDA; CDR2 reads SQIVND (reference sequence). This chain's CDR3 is CASSMGTGKRSGNTIYF. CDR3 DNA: TGTGCCAGTAGTATGGGGACAGGCAAGAGGTCTGGAAACACCATATATTTT.

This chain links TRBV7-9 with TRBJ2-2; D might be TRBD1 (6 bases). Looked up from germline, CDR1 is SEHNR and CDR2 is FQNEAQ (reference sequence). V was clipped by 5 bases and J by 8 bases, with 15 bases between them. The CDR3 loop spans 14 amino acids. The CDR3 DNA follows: TGTGCCAGCAGCCTCCTACAGGGTACGGGGGAGCTGTTTTTT. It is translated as CASSLLQGTGELFF.

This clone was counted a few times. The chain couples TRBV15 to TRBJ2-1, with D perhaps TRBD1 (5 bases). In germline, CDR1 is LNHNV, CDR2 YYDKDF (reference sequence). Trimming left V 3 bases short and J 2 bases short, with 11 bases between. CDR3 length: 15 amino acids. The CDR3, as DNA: TGTGCCACCAGCAGTCTTGTGGGGCCCTACAATGAGCAGTTCTTC. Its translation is CATSSLVGPYNEQFF.

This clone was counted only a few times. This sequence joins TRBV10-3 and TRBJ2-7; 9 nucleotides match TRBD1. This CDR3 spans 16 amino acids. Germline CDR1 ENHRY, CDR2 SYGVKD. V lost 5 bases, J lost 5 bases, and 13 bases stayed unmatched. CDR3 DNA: TGTGCCATCAGTAGAACTACAGGGGGCGCGGGCCACGAGCAGTACTTC. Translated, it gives CAISRTTGGAGHEQYF.

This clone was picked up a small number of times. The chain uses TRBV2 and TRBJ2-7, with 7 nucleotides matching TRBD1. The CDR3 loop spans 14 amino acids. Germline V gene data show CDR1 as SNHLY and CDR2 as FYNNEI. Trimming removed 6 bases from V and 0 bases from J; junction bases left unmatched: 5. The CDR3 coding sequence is TGTGCCAGCAGCGGACAGGTCTACTCCTACGAGCAGTACTTC. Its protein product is CASSGQVYSYEQYF.

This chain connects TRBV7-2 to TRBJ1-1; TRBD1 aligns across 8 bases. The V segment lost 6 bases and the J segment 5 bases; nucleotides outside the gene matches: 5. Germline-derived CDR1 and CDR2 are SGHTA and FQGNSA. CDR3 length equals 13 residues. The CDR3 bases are TGTGCCAGCAGTCGGCGACAGGGGACTGAAGCTTTCTTT. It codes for CASSRRQGTEAFF.

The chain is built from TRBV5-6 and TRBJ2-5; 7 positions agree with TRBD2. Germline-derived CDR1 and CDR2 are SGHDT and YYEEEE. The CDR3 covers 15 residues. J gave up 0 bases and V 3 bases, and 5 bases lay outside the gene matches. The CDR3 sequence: CASSSVLADQETQYF. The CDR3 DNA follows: TGTGCCAGCAGCTCAGTCCTAGCGGACCAAGAGACCCAGTACTTC.

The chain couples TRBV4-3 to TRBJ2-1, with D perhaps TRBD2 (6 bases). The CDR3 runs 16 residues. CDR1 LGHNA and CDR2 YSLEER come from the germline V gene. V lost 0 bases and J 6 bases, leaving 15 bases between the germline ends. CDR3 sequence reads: CASSQDLGTGSNEQFF. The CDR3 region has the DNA TGCGCCAGCAGCCAAGATTTGGGGACTGGAAGCAATGAGCAGTTCTTC.

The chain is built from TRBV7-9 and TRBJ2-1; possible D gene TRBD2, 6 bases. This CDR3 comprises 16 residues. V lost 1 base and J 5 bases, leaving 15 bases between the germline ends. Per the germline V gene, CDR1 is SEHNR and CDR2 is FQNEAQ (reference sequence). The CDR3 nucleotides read TGTGCCAGCAGCTTAGGACTAGGCGGCCGGGACAATGAGCAGTTCTTC. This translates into CASSLGLGGRDNEQFF.

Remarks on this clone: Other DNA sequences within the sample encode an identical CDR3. The CDR3, as DNA: TGTGCCAGCAGTACCGGCTCTGGAAACACCATATATTTT. This gives the protein CASSTGSGNTIYF. The gene calls are TRBV6-1 and TRBJ1-3; D uncertain. The germline V gene encodes CDR1 MNHNS and CDR2 SASEGT. Deletions cut 5 bases from V and 0 bases from J, with 5 bases between. The CDR3 contains 13 residues.

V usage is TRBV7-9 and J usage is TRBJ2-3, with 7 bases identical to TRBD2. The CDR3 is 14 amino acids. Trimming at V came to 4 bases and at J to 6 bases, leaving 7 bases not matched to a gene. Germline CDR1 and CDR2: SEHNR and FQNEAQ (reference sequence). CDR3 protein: CASSSTSSRDTQYF. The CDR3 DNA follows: TGTGCCAGCAGCTCGACTAGCTCGAGGGATACGCAGTATTTT.

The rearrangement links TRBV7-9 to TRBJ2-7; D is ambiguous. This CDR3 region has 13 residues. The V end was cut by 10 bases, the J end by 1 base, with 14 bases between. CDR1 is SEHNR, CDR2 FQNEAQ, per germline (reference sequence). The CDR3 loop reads CATSGPQSYEQYF. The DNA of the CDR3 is TGTGCCACTTCCGGCCCACAGTCCTACGAGCAGTACTTC.

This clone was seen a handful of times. The CDR3 protein is CASSLDGGGTQYF. The DNA of the CDR3 is TGTGCCAGCAGCCTTGATGGGGGCGGGACCCAGTACTTC. V usage is TRBV6-6 and J usage is TRBJ2-5, with D maybe TRBD1 (6 bases). The germline V gene has CDR1 MNHNY and CDR2 SVGAGI (reference sequence). Trimming removed 6 bases at V and 7 bases at J, with 15 bases between. The length of the CDR3 is 13 residues.

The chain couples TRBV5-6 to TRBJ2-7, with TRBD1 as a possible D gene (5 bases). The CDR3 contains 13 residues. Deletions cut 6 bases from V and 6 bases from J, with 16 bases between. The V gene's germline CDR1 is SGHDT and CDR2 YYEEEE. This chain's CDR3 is CASNPRWGSEQYF. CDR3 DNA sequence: TGTGCCAGCAACCCGCGGTGGGGCTCCGAGCAGTACTTC.

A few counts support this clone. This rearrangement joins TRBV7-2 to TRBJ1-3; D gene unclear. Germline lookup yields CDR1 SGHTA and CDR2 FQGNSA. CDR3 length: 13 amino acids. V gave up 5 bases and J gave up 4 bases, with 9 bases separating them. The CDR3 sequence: CASSPTEGNTIYF. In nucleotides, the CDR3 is TGTGCCAGCAGCCCTACCGAAGGAAACACCATATATTTT.

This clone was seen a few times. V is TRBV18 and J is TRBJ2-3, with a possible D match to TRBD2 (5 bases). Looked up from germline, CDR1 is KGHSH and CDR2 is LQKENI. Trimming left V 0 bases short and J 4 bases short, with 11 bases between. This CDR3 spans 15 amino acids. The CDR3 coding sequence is TGTGCCAGCTCACCACCGGGAGCGAGGGCAGATACGCAGTATTTT. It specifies CASSPPGARADTQYF.